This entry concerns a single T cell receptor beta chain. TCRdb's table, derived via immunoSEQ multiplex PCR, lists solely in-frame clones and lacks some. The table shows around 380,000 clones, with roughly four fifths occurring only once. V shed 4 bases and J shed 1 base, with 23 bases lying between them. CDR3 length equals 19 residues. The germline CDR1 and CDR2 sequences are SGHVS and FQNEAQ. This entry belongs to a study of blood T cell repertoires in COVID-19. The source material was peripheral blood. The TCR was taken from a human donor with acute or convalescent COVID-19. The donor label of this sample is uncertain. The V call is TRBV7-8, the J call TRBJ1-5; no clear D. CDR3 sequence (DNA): TGTGCCAGCAGCTCAGCTCGGGTCCCCGGGTACTCAAGCAATCAGCCCCAGCATTTT. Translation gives CASSSARVPGYSSNQPQHF.